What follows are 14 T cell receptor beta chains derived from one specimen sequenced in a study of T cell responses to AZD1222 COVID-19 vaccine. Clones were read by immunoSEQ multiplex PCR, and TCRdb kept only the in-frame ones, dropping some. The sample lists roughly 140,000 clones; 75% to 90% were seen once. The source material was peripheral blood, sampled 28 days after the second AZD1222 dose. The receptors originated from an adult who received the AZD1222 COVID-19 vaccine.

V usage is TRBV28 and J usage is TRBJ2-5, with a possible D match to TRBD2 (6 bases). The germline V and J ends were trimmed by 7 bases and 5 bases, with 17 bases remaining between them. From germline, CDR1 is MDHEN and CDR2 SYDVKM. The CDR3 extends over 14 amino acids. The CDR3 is CASNEGLPGETQYF. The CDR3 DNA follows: TGTGCCAGCAACGAGGGACTCCCTGGGGAGACCCAGTACTTC.

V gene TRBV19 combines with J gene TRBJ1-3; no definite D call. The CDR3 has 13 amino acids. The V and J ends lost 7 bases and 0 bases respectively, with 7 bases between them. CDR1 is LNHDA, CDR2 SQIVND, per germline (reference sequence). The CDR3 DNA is TGTGCCAGTACAGAGAGCTCTGGAAACACCATATATTTT. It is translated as CASTESSGNTIYF.

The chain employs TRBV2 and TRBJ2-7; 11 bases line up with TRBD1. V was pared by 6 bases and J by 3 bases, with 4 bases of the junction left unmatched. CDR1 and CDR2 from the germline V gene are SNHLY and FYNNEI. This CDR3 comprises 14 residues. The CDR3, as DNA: TGTGCCAGCAGCTCCGGGACAGGGGGCTACGAGCAGTACTTC. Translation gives CASSSGTGGYEQYF.

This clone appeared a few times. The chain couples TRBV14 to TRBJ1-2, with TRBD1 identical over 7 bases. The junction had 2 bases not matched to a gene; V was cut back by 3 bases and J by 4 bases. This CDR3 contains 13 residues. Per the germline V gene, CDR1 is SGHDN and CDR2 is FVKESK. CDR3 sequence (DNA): TGTGCCAGCAGCCATAGGACAGGCTATGGCTACACCTTC. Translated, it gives CASSHRTGYGYTF.

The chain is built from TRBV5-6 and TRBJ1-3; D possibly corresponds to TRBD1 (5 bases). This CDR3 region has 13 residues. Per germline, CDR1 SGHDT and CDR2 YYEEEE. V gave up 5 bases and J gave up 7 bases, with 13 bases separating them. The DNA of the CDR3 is TGTGCCAGCAGTTCAGGGTCCGATAACACCATATATTTT. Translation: CASSSGSDNTIYF. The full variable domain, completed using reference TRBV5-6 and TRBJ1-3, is DAGVTQSPTHLIKTRGQQVTLRCSPKSGHDTVSWYQQALGQGPQFIFQYYEEEERQRGNFPDRFSGHQFPNYSSELNVNALLLGDSALYLCASSSGSDNTIYFGEGSWLTVV.

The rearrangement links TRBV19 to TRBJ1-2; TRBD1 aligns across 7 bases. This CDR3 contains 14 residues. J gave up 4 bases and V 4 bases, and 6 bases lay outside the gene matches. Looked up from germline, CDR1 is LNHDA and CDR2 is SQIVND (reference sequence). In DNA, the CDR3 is TGTGCCAGTAGTACAGCCGGGACAGTCTATGGCTACACCTTC. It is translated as CASSTAGTVYGYTF.

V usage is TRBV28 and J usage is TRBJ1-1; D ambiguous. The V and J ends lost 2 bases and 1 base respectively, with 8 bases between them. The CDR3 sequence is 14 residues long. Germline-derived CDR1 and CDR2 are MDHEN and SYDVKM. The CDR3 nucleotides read TGTGCCAGCAGTTTAAGTGCAGGGAACACTGAAGCTTTCTTT. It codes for CASSLSAGNTEAFF.

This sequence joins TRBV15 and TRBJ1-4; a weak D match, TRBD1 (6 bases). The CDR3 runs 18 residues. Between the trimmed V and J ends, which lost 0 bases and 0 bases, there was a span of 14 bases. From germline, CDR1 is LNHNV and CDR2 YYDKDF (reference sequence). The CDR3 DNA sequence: TGTGCCACCAGCAGAGATCCCCTCGGACAGACAACTAATGAAAAACTGTTTTTT. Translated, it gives CATSRDPLGQTTNEKLFF. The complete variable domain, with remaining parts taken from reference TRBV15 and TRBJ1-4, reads DAMVIQNPRYQVTQFGKPVTLSCSQTLNHNVMYWYQQKSSQAPKLLFHYYDKDFNNEADTPDNFQSRRPNTSFCFLDIRSPGLGDTAMYLCATSRDPLGQTTNEKLFFGSGTQLSVL.

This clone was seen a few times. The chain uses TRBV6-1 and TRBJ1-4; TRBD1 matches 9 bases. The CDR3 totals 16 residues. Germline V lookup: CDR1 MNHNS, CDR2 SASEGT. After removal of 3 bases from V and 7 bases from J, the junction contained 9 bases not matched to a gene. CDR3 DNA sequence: TGTGCCAGCAGTGACTACGAGGGGACAGGGTCTGAAAAACTGTTTTTT. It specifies CASSDYEGTGSEKLFF.

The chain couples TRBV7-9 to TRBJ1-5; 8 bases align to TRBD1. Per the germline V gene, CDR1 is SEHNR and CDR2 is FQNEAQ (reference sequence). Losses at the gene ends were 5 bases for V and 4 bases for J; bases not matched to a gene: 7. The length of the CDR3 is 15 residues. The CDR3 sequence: CASSPGTGWNQPQHF. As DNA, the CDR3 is TGTGCCAGCAGCCCAGGGACAGGTTGGAATCAGCCCCAGCATTTT.

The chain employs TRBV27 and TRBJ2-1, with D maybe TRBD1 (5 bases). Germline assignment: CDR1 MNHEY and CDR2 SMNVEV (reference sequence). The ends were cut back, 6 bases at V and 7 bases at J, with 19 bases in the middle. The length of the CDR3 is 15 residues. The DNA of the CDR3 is TGTGCCAGCAGCCCAACGGATCTATCAGGGAATGAGCAGTTCTTC. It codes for CASSPTDLSGNEQFF.

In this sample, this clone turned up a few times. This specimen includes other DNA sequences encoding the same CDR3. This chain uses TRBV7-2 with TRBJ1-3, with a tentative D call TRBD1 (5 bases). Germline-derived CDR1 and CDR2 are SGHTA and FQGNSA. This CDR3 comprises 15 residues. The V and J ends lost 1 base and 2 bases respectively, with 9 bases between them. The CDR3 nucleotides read TGTGCCAGCAGCTTAGGTCAGGGCACTGGAAACACCATATATTTT. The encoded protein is CASSLGQGTGNTIYF.

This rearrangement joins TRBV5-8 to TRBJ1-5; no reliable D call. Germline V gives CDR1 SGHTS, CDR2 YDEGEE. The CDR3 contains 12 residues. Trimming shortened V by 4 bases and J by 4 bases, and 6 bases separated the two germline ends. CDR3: CASSRENQPQHF. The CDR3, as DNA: TGTGCCAGCAGCAGGGAAAATCAGCCCCAGCATTTT.

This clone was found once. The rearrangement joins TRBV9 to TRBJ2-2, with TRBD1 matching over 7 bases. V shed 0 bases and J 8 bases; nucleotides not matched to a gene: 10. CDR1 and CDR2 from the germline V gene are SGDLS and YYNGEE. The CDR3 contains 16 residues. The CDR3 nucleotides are TGTGCCAGCAGCGTAGTTCCCGACAGGGATGCGGGGGAGCTGTTTTTT. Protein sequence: CASSVVPDRDAGELFF.